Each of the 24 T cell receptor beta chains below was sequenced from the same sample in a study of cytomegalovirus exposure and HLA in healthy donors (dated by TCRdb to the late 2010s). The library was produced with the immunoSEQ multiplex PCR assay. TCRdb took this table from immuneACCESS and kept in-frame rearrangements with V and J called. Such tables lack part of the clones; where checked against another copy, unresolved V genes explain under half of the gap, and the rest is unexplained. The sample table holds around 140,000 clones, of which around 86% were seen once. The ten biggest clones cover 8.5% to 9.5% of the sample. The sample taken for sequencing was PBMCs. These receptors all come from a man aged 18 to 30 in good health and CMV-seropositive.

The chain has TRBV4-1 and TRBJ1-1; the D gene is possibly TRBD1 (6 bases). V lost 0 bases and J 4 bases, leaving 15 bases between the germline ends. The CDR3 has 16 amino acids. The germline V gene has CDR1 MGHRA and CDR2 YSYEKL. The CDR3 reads CASSQDWDTLGTEAFF. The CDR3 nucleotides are TGCGCCAGCAGCCAAGATTGGGACACCCTGGGCACTGAAGCTTTCTTT.

The CDR3 sequence is CASSGRGLDYYSNQPQHF. CDR3 nucleotide sequence: TGTGCCAGCAGTGGTAGGGGGCTGGACTATTATAGCAATCAGCCCCAGCATTTT. The rearrangement uses TRBV6-1 and TRBJ1-5; 7 bases line up with TRBD1. The CDR3 is 18 residues long. The germline V gene has CDR1 MNHNS and CDR2 SASEGT. The V and J ends lost 4 bases and 0 bases, in that order; junction bases with no gene match: 12.

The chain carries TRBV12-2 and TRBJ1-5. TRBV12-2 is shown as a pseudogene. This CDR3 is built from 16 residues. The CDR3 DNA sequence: TGTGCAAGTCGCTTAGTGGAGATCCTTAGCAATCAGCCCCAGCATTTT. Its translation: CASRLVEILSNQPQHF.

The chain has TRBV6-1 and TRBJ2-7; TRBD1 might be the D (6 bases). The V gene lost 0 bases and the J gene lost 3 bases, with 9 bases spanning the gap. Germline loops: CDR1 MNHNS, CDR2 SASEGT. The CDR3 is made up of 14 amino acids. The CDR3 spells CASSEANRVYEQYF. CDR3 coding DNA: TGTGCCAGCAGTGAAGCTAACAGGGTCTACGAGCAGTACTTC.

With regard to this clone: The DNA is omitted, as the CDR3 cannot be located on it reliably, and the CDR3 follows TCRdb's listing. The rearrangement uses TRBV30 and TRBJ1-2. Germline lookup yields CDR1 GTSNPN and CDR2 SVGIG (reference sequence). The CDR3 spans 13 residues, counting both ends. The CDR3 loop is CATKILGHYVCTF.

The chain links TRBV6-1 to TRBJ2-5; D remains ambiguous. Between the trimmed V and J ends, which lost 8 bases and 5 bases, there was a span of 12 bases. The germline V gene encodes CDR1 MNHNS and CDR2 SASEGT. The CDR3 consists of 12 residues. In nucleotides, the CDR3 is TGTGCCAGCCTGCGCGGTTCCGAGACCCAGTACTTC. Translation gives CASLRGSETQYF.

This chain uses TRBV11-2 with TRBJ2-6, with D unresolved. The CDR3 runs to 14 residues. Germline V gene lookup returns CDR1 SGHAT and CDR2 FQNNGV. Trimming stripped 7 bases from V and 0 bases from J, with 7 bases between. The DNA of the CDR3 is TGTGCCAGCAATACTCGCTCTGGGGCCAACGTCCTGACTTTC. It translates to CASNTRSGANVLTF.

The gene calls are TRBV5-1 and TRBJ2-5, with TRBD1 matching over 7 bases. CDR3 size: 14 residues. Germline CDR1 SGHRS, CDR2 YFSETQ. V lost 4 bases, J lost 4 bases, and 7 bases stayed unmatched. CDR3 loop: CASSGNGQAETQYF. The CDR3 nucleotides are TGCGCCAGCAGCGGAAACGGACAGGCAGAGACCCAGTACTTC.

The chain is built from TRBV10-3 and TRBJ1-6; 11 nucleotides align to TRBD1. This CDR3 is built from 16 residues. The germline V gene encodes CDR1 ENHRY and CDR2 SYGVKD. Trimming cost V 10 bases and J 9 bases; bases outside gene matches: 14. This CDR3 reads CASARYTGTGGSPLHF. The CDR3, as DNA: TGTGCCAGCGCGAGGTACACCGGGACAGGGGGTTCACCCCTCCACTTT.

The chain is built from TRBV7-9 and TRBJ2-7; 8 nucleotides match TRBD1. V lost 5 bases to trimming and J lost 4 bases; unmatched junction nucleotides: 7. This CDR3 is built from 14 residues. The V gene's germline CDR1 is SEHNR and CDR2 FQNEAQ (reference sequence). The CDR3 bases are TGTGCCAGCAGCCCCCCGGACAGGGTTTACGAGCAGTACTTC. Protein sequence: CASSPPDRVYEQYF.

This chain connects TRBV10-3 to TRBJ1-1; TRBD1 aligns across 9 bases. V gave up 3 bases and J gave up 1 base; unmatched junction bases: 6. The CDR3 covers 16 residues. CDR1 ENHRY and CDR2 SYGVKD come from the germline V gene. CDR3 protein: CAISEGRQGGNTEAFF. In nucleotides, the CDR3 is TGTGCCATCAGTGAAGGGAGACAGGGGGGGAACACTGAAGCTTTCTTT.

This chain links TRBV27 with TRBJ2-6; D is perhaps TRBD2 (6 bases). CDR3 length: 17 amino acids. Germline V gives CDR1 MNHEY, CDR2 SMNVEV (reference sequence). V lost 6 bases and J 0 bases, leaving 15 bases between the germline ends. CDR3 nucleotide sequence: TGTGCCAGCAGAGGCGGGACGGAATACTCTGGGGCCAACGTCCTGACTTTC. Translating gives CASRGGTEYSGANVLTF.

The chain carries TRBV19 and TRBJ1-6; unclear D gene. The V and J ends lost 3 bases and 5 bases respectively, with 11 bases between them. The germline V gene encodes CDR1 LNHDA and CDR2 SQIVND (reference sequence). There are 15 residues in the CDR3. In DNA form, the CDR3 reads TGTGCCAGTAGTATTTCCAGGCTAAATAATTCACCCCTCCACTTT. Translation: CASSISRLNNSPLHF. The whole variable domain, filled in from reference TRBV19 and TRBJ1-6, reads DGGITQSPKYLFRKEGQNVTLSCEQNLNHDAMYWYRQDPGQGLRLIYYSQIVNDFQKGDIAEGYSVSREKKESFPLTVTSAQKNPTAFYLCASSISRLNNSPLHFGNGTRLTVT.

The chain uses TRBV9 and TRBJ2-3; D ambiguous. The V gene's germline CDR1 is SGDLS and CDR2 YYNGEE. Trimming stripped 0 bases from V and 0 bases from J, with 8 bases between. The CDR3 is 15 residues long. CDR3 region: CASSVDSSSTDTQYF. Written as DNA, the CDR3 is TGTGCCAGCAGCGTAGACAGCTCTAGCACAGATACGCAGTATTTT. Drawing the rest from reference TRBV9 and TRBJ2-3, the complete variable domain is DSGVTQTPKHLITATGQRVTLRCSPRSGDLSVYWYQQSLDQGLQFLIQYYNGEERAKGNILERFSAQQFPDLHSELNLSSLELGDSALYFCASSVDSSSTDTQYFGPGTRLTVL.

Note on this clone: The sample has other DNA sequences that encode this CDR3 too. The CDR3 sequence: CASSYDRYQPQHF. DNA of the CDR3: TGTGCCAGCAGTTACGACAGATATCAGCCCCAGCATTTT. The V and J genes are TRBV6-5 and TRBJ1-5; D may be TRBD1 (5 bases). The CDR3 loop spans 13 amino acids. From germline, CDR1 is MNHEY and CDR2 SVGAGI. With 2 bases removed from V and 5 bases from J, the gap between germline ends came to 7 bases.

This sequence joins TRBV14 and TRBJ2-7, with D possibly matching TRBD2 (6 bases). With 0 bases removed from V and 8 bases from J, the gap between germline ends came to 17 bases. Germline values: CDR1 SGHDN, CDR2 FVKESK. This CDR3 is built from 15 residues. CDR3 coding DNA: TGTGCCAGCAGCCAAGATCGAGTGGGACTCCTTCAGCAGTACTTC. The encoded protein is CASSQDRVGLLQQYF.

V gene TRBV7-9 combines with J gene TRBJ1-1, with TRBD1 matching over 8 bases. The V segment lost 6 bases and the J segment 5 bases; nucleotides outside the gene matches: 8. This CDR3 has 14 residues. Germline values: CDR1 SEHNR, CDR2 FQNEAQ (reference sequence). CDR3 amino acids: CASSYDRGYTEAFF. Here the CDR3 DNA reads TGTGCCAGCAGTTACGACAGGGGCTATACTGAAGCTTTCTTT.

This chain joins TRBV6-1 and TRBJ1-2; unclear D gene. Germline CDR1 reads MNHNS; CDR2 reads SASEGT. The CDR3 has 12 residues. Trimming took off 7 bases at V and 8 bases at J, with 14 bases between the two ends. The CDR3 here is CASTRASGGYTF. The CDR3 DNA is TGTGCCAGCACTCGGGCCTCGGGAGGCTACACCTTC.

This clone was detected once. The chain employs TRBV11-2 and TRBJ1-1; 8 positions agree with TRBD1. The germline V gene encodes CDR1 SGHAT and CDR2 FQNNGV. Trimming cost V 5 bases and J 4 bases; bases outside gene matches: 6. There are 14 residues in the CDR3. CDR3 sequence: CASSTWTGSTEAFF. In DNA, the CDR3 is TGTGCCAGCAGCACCTGGACAGGGAGCACTGAAGCTTTCTTT.

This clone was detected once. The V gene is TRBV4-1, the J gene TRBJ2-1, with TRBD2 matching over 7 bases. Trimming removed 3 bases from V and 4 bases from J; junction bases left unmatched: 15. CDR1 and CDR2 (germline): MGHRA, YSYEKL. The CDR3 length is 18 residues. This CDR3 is CASSHRGGRAPIYNEQFF. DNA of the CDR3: TGCGCCAGCAGCCACCGTGGGGGGAGGGCCCCGATTTACAATGAGCAGTTCTTC.

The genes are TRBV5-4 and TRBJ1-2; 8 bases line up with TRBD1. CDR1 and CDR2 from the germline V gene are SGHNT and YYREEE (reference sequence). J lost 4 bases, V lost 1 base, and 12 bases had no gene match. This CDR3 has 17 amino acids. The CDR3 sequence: CASSLPRDRSEVYGYTF. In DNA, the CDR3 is TGTGCCAGCAGCTTGCCCCGGGACAGGTCGGAAGTCTATGGCTACACCTTC.

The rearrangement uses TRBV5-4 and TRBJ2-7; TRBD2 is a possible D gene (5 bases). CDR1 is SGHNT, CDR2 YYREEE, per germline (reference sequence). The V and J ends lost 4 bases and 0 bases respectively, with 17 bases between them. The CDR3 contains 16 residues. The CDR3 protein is CASSASRGTYSYEQYF. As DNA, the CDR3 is TGTGCCAGCAGCGCCTCTCGGGGAACATACTCCTACGAGCAGTACTTC. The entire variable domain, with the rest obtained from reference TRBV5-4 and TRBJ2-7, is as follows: ETGVTQSPTHLIKTRGQQVTLRCSSQSGHNTVSWYQQALGQGPQFIFQYYREEENGRGNFPPRFSGLQFPNYSSELNVNALELDDSALYLCASSASRGTYSYEQYFGPGTRLTVT.

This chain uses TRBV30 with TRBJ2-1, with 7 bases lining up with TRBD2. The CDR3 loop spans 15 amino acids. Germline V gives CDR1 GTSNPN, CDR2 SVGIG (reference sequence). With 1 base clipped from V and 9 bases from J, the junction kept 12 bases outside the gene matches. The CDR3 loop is CAWSEITGGSTEQFF. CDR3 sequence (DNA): TGTGCCTGGAGTGAGATAACGGGGGGAAGTACTGAGCAGTTCTTC. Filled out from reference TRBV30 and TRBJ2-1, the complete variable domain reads SQTIHQWPATLVQPVGSPLSLECTVEGTSNPNLYWYRQAAGRGLQLLFYSVGIGQISSEVPQNLSASRPQDRQFILSSKKLLLSDSGFYLCAWSEITGGSTEQFFGPGTRLTVL.

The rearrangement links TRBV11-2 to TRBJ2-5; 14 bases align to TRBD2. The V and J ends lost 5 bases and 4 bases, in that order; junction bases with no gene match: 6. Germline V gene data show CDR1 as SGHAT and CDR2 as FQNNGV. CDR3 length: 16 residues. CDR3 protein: CASSATSGGGRETQYF. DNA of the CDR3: TGTGCCAGCAGCGCGACTAGCGGGGGGGGGAGAGAGACCCAGTACTTC.